These T cell receptor beta chains were read from a single sample in a study of shared T cell receptors in the human thymus. The data were produced by immunoSEQ multiplex PCR, yet TCRdb's version contains in-frame clones alone and is incomplete. The data contain 500,000 to 750,000 clones, approximately 88% of them seen just once; the ten biggest clones take up around 0.01%. The same sample was also studied in work on human thymus T cells.

Sequencing was performed on thymocytes. Receptors originate from a boy younger than two with a congenital heart defect. The CDR3 runs from the conserved cysteine through the conserved F or W. Each record gives: clone size, J gene, V gene, D gene, CDR3 DNA, CDR3 protein. The D gene is left open where the match is weak. A clone size is listed for some rows: how often the clone was seen (once, few, many), or a class if it is expanded.

-	TRBJ2-2	TRBV4-3	-	TGCGCCAGCAGCCCGGGGGAAGGAGGGCCGGTCGGGGAGCTGTTTTTT	CASSPGEGGPVGELFF
-	TRBJ2-3	TRBV12-5	TRBD1	TGTGCTAGTGGTTTGGTACCGGGACAGGGGGCTGGGGATACGCAGTATTTT	CASGLVPGQGAGDTQYF
-	TRBJ1-3	TRBV7-8	-	TGTGCCAGCAGCTTAGAATCGGACAACTCTGGAAACACCATATATTTT	CASSLESDNSGNTIYF
-	TRBJ1-1	TRBV19	TRBD1	TGTGCCAGTAGTATAGTAGGACAGGGGAACACTGAAGCTTTCTTT	CASSIVGQGNTEAFF
-	TRBJ2-7	TRBV10-1	TRBD2	TGCGCCAGCAGTTGGACTAGCGGGAACCACGAGCAGTACTTC	CASSWTSGNHEQYF
-	TRBJ2-1	TRBV11-2	-	TGTGCCAGCAGCTTAGATTTGAAGCCTCCCTTATACAATGAGCAGTTCTTC	CASSLDLKPPLYNEQFF
once	TRBJ1-1	TRBV13	TRBD1	TGTGCCAGCAGGACAGGGGCAGGCACTGAAGCTTTCTTT	CASRTGAGTEAFF
once	TRBJ2-2	TRBV7-6	-	TGTGCCAGCAGCTCTCCGGGCGGGGAGCTGTTTTTT	CASSSPGGELFF
few	TRBJ2-1	TRBV5-5	-	TGTGCCAGCAGCGGCCGAGGCAATGAGCAGTTCTTC	CASSGRGNEQFF
once	TRBJ2-7	TRBV15	-	TGTGCCACCAGCAGAGTTCAGCGACCCGACTCCTACGAGCAGTACTTC	CATSRVQRPDSYEQYF
-	TRBJ2-7	TRBV30	-	TGTGCCTGGAGTGGAGGGGGTCCCTACGAGCAGTACTTC	CAWSGGGPYEQYF
-	TRBJ2-3	TRBV7-9	TRBD2	TGTGCCAGCAGCTTAGGTAATAGCGGGAGGCCGCGCACAGATACGCAGTATTTT	CASSLGNSGRPRTDTQYF
-	TRBJ2-7	TRBV15	TRBD2	TGTGCCAGCGGTCTTCGGGGAGCGGGAGAAGACGAGCAGTACTTC	CASGLRGAGEDEQYF
once	TRBJ2-5	TRBV25-1	-	TGTGCCAGCACTGCAAGGGGCAAAGAGACCCAGTACTTC	CASTARGKETQYF
-	TRBJ2-5	TRBV10-3	-	TGTGCCATCAGTACACGACAAACCCAAGAGACCCAGTACTTC	CAISTRQTQETQYF
-	TRBJ2-1	TRBV19	TRBD1	TGTGCCAGTACTCCCGGGACAGGCCTCGGTGAGCAGTTCTTC	CASTPGTGLGEQFF
-	TRBJ2-5	TRBV5-1	-	TGCGCCAGCAGCTTGTCCCGGCAGGGTCTCCAAGAGACCCAGTACTTC	CASSLSRQGLQETQYF
-	TRBJ2-7	TRBV15	TRBD2	TGTGCCACCAGCAGCGCCGGGACTAGTTCGCGTCCCAGCCCCTACGAGCAGTACTTC	CATSSAGTSSRPSPYEQYF
-	TRBJ2-2	TRBV4-2	-	TGTGCCAGCAGCCAAGACGGGTGTCCGAACACCGGGGAGCTGTTTTTT	CASSQDGCPNTGELFF
-	TRBJ2-2	TRBV5-5	-	TGTGCCAGCAGCTTGGCGCAGGGAGGTGGCGGGGAGCTGTTTTTT	CASSLAQGGGGELFF
-	TRBJ2-7	TRBV19	TRBD2	TGTGCCAGTAGTTCTAGCGGGAGAGGGAGAGGGACCTACGAGCAGTACTTC	CASSSSGRGRGTYEQYF
-	TRBJ2-7	TRBV19	-	TGTGCCAGTAGTCAGGGTAACTCCTACGAGCAGTACTTC	CASSQGNSYEQYF
-	TRBJ2-7	TRBV27	TRBD1	TGTGCCAGCAGTCCTGACAGGGGTGGGTACGAGCAGTACTTC	CASSPDRGGYEQYF
-	TRBJ1-2	TRBV18	-	TGTGCCAGCTCACCCCCTGTCTCTGGAGGGACCTATGGCTACACCTTC	CASSPPVSGGTYGYTF
-	TRBJ1-5	TRBV10-3	-	TGTGCCATCAGTGAGTCAGGGGAGGGCAGTCAGCCCCAGCATTTT	CAISESGEGSQPQHF
-	TRBJ1-2	TRBV29-1	-	TGCAGCGTTGAAGCGAGGTATCGCTATGGCTACACCTTC	CSVEARYRYGYTF
-	TRBJ2-1	TRBV4-3	-	TGCGCCAGCAGCCACAGGGACAATGAGCAGTTCTTC	CASSHRDNEQFF
-	TRBJ2-5	TRBV5-1	TRBD2	TGCGCCAGCAGCTTGACTAGCGGGGCAGAGACCCAGTACTTC	CASSLTSGAETQYF
-	TRBJ2-3	TRBV9	TRBD2	TGTGCCAGCAGCCCAAGACTAGCGGGAGTGGATACGCAGTATTTT	CASSPRLAGVDTQYF
-	TRBJ1-2	TRBV10-1	-	TGCGCCAGCAGTGAGGCCAGGAACTATGGCTACACCTTC	CASSEARNYGYTF
-	TRBJ2-7	TRBV28	TRBD2	TGTGCCAGCAGTCCTAGGCGGGAGGCACTCCCAGTGGAGCAGTACTTC	CASSPRREALPVEQYF
-	TRBJ2-7	TRBV4-1	TRBD2	TGCGCCAGCAGCCAAGACTGGGCGGGAGTACCCGAGCAGTACTTC	CASSQDWAGVPEQYF
few	TRBJ2-6	TRBV28	-	TGTGCCAGCAGTTCTCGTTCGACAGTCTCTGGGGCCAACGTCCTGACTTTC	CASSSRSTVSGANVLTF
-	TRBJ1-4	TRBV5-6	-	TGTGCCAGCAGCCGGGGGGGGTGTGAAAAACTGTTTTTT	CASSRGGCEKLFF
-	TRBJ1-3	TRBV13	-	TGTGCCAGCAGCTTTCTAGGAAACACCATATATTTT	CASSFLGNTIYF
-	TRBJ2-7	TRBV4-3	TRBD2	TGCGCCAGCAGCCAAGATGCTAGCGGATCCTACGAGCAGTACTTC	CASSQDASGSYEQYF
few	TRBJ1-5	TRBV19	TRBD1	TGTGCCAGTACCCCGGGGGACAGGATCAATCAGCCCCAGCATTTT	CASTPGDRINQPQHF
-	TRBJ2-7	TRBV5-8	TRBD1	TGTGCCAGCAGCTTAGGTCTGACAGGGGGCCTCGACGAGCAGTACTTC	CASSLGLTGGLDEQYF
-	TRBJ2-3	TRBV30	-	TGTGCCTGGAGTGTACTGGATACGCAGTATTTT	CAWSVLDTQYF
-	TRBJ2-7	TRBV7-7	-	TGTGCTAGCAGCTTAACCCCCAGGTTCGAGCAGTACTTC	CASSLTPRFEQYF
-	TRBJ2-1	TRBV10-3	TRBD2	TGTGCCATCAGTACGACTAGCGGGTGTGAGCAGTTCTTC	CAISTTSGCEQFF
-	TRBJ1-2	TRBV19	-	TGTGCCAGTAGTGGCTGGGGGGGTGAGACTAACTATGGCTACACCTTC	CASSGWGGETNYGYTF
-	TRBJ2-7	TRBV28	-	TGTGCCAGCAGTTCGCTGGGGGGGCTGCCTAGGGCCTACGAGCAGTACTTC	CASSSLGGLPRAYEQYF
-	TRBJ2-7	TRBV27	TRBD2	TGTGCCAGCAGTCAGGGGACTAGCGACGACTACGAGCAGTACTTC	CASSQGTSDDYEQYF
-	TRBJ1-4	TRBV30	-	TGTGCCTGGACCCTTGGTGGAGTCGCTAATGAAAAACTGTTTTTT	CAWTLGGVANEKLFF